These 5 T cell receptor beta chains came from one sample sequenced in a study of T cell clonotyping in hematopoietic cell transplantation. Clones were read by immunoSEQ multiplex PCR, and TCRdb kept only the in-frame ones, dropping some. Seen here are just over 7,500 clones, more than 90% observed once, and the top ten hold 4.4%. Source: PBMCs, taken 180 days after allogeneic stem cell transplant. These receptors all come from a female patient aged 50-60 years who had an allogeneic stem cell transplant from an unrelated donor, so the T cells may come from the graft donor. Some clones in this sample may be carry-over from other donors' samples.

This chain uses TRBV6-6 with TRBJ2-7, with a tentative D call TRBD1 (7 bases). Germline lookup yields CDR1 MNHNY and CDR2 SVGAGI (reference sequence). Between the trimmed V and J ends, which lost 5 bases and 9 bases, there was a span of 17 bases. The CDR3 sequence is 13 residues long. The CDR3 protein is CASSGGSRGAQYV. In DNA, the CDR3 is TGTGCCAGCAGTGGGGGGTCCAGGGGGGCGCAGTACGTC.

The J gene is TRBJ1-1, the V gene TRBV5-6, with D tentatively TRBD1 (6 bases). Germline lookup yields CDR1 SGHDT and CDR2 YYEEEE. The CDR3 totals 15 residues. Trimming cost V 0 bases and J 1 base, with 10 bases left between them. The CDR3 region is CASSLVARGNTEAFF. CDR3 coding DNA: TGTGCCAGCAGCTTGGTCGCCAGGGGGAACACTGAAGCTTTCTTT.

The chain employs TRBV30 and TRBJ2-1, with unresolved D. The CDR3 is 12 amino acids. V lost 0 bases to trimming and J lost 6 bases, with 6 bases between them. Germline-derived CDR1 and CDR2 are GTSNPN and SVGIG (reference sequence). The CDR3 protein is CAWSVFSNEQFF. The DNA for the CDR3 is TGTGCCTGGAGTGTATTTTCCAATGAGCAGTTCTTC. Filled out from reference TRBV30 and TRBJ2-1, the complete variable domain reads SQTIHQWPATLVQPVGSPLSLECTVEGTSNPNLYWYRQAAGRGLQLLFYSVGIGQISSEVPQNLSASRPQDRQFILSSKKLLLSDSGFYLCAWSVFSNEQFFGPGTRLTVL.

The chain employs TRBV6-4 and TRBJ1-1; D is undetermined. Trimming removed 10 bases from V and 0 bases from J, with 15 bases in between. Germline CDR1 reads MRHNA; CDR2 reads SNTAGT. The CDR3 loop spans 14 amino acids. The CDR3 loop reads CATPGPRMNTEAFF. The CDR3 DNA sequence: TGTGCCACACCCGGACCTAGGATGAACACTGAAGCTTTCTTT.

This chain connects TRBV7-8 to TRBJ2-3; a weak D match, TRBD2 (7 bases). Germline V gives CDR1 SGHVS, CDR2 FQNEAQ. CDR3 size: 16 residues. V lost 5 bases and J 1 base, leaving 16 bases between the germline ends. In nucleotides, the CDR3 is TGTGCCAGCAGCCAACTAGGGGGGGCTCGCACAGATACGCAGTATTTT. This codes for CASSQLGGARTDTQYF.